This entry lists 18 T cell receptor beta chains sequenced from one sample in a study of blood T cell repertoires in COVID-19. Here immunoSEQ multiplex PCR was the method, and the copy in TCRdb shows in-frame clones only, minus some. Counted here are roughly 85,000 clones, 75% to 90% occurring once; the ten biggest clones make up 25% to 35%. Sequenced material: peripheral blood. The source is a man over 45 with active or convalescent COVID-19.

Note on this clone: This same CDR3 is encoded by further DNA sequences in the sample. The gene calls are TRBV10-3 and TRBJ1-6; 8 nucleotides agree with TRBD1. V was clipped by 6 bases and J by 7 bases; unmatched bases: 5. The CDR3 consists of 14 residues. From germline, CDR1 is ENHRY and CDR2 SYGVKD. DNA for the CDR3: TGTGCCATCAGCCAGGACAGGGTGAATTCACCCCTCCACTTT. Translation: CAISQDRVNSPLHF.

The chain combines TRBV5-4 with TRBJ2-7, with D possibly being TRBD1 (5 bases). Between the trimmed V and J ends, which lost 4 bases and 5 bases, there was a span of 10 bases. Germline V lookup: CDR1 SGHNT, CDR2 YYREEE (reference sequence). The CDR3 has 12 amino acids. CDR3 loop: CASSPRQNEQYF. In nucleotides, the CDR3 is TGTGCCAGCAGCCCCCGACAGAACGAGCAGTACTTC.

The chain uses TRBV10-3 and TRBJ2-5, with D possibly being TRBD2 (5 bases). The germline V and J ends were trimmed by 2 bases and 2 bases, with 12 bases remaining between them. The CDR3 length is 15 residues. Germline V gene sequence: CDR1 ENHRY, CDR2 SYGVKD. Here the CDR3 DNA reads TGTGCCATCAGTGAGGGGCGGGTACCGCAAGAGACCCAGTACTTC. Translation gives CAISEGRVPQETQYF.

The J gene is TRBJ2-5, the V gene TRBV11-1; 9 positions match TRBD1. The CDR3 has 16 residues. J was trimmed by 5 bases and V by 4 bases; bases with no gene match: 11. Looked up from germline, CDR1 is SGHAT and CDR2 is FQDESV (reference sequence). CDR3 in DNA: TGTGCCAGCAGCTCCTATGAGGGGACAGGGCGGGAGACCCAGTACTTC. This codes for CASSSYEGTGRETQYF. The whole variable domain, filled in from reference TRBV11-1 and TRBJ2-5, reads EAEVAQSPRYKITEKSQAVAFWCDPISGHATLYWYRQILGQGPELLVQFQDESVVDDSQLPKDRFSAERLKGVDSTLKIQPAELGDSAMYLCASSSYEGTGRETQYFGPGTRLLVL.

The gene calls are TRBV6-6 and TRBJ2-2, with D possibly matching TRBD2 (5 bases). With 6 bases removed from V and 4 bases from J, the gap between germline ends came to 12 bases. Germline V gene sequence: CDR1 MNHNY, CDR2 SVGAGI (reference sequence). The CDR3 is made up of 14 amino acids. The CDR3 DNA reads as TGTGCCAGCAGCCCTAGCCGAGGCACCGGGGAGCTGTTTTTT. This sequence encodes CASSPSRGTGELFF.

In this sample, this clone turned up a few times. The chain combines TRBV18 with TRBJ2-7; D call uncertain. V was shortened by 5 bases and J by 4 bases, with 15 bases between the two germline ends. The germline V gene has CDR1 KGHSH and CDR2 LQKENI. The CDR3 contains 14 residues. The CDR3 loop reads CASSGQEIAYEQYF. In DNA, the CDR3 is TGTGCCAGCTCAGGCCAAGAGATAGCTTACGAGCAGTACTTC.

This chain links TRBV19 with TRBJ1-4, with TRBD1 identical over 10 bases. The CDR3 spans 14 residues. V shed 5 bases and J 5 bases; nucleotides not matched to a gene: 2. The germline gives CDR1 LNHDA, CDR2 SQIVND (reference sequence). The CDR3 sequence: CASSSTGGNEKLFF. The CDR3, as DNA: TGTGCCAGTAGTTCGACAGGGGGCAATGAAAAACTGTTTTTT.

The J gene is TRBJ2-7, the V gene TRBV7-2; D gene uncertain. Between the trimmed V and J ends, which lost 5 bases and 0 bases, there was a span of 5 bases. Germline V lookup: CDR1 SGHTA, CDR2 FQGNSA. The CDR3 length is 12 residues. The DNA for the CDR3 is TGTGCCAGCAGCGACAACTCCTACGAGCAGTACTTC. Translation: CASSDNSYEQYF.

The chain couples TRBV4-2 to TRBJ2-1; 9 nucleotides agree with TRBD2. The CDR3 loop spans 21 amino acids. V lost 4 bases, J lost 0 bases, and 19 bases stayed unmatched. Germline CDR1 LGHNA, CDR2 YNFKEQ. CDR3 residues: CASSRGQREAGRGSSYNEQFF. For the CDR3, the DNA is TGTGCCAGCAGCCGTGGCCAGCGGGAGGCGGGCCGGGGGAGCTCCTACAATGAGCAGTTCTTC.

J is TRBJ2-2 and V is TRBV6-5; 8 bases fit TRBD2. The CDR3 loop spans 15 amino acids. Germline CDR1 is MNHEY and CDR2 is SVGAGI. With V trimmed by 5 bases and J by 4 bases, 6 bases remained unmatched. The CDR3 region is CASSSGRFLTGELFF. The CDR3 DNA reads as TGTGCCAGCAGTAGCGGGAGATTTCTCACCGGGGAGCTGTTTTTT.

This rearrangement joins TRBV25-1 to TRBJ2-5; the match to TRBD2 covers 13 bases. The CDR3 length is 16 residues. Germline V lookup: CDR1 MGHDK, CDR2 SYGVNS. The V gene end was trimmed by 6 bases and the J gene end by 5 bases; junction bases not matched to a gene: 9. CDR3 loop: CASRTSGGPWEETQYF. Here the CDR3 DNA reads TGTGCCAGCAGGACTAGCGGGGGGCCTTGGGAGGAGACCCAGTACTTC.

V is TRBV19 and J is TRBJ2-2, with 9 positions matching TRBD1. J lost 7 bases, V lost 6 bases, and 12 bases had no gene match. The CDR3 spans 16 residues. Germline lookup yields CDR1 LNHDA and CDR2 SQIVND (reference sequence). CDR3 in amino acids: CASSPTSGTGYGELFF. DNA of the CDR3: TGTGCCAGTAGCCCCACGTCGGGGACAGGGTACGGGGAGCTGTTTTTT.

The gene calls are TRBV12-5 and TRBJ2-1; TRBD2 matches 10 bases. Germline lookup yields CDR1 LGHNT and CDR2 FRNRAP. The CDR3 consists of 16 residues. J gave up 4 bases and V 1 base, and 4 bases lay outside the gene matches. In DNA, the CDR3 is TGTGCTAGTGGTTTGGAAACTAGCGGGATTTACAATGAGCAGTTCTTC. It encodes CASGLETSGIYNEQFF.

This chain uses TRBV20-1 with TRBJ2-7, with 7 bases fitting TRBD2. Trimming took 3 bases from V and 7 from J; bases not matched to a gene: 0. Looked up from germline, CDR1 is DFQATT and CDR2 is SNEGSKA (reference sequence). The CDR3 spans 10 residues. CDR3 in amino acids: CSASGGEQYF. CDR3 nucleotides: TGCAGTGCTAGCGGGGGGGAGCAGTACTTC.

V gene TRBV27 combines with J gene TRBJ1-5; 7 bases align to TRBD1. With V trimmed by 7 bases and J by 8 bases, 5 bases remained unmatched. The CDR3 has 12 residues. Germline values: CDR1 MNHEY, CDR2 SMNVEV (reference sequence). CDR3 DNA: TGTGCCAGCAAGGAGGGGGCCAAGCCCCAGCATTTT. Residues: CASKEGAKPQHF.

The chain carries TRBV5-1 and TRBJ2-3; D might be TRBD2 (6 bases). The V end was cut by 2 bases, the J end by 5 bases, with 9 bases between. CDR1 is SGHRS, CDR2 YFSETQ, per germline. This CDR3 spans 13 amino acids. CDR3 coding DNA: TGCGCCAGCAGCTTCGGGAGCGGAGATACGCAGTATTTT. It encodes CASSFGSGDTQYF.

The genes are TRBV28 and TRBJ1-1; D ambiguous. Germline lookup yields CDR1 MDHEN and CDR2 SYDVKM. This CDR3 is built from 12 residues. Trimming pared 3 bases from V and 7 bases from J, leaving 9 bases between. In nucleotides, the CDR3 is TGTGCCAGCAGTTTTGCCAGGTATGAAGCTTTCTTT. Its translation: CASSFARYEAFF.

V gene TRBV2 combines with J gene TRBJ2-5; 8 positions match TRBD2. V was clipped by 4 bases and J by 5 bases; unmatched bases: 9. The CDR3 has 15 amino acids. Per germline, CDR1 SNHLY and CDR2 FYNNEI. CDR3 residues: CASSGGSGSAETQYF. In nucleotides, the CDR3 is TGTGCCAGCAGTGGGGGGAGCGGGAGTGCGGAGACCCAGTACTTC.